Listed below are T cell receptor beta chains from one sample, sequenced in a study of CD8+CD57+ T cells in acquired aplastic anemia. Via MiXCR, TCRdb re-called the reads, giving one row per CDR3 protein. The table includes 200,000 to 250,000 distinct CDR3 sequences, 60% to 80% detected once. Sequenced input: sorted CD4+, CD8+, or CD8+CD57+ T cells (not recorded which) from PBMCs. Source of these receptors: a human donor with aplastic anemia. Both conserved end residues are trimmed from each CDR3. The size of a clone is reported for some rows only, either as once, few or many, or as a class for expanded clones.

clone_size: -; v_call: TRBV15; j_call: TRBJ2-3; cdr3_aa: ATSREGGSTDTQY
clone_size: -; v_call: TRBV7-2; j_call: TRBJ1-6; cdr3_aa: ASSLRRRFNSPLH
clone_size: -; v_call: TRBV5-6; j_call: TRBJ2-7; cdr3_aa: ASALGKGRSSEQY
clone_size: many; v_call: TRBV9; j_call: TRBJ1-1; cdr3_aa: ASSVDPGSNTEAF
clone_size: few; v_call: TRBV9; j_call: TRBJ2-1; cdr3_aa: ASSSSGGSSYNEQF
clone_size: -; v_call: TRBV9; j_call: TRBJ2-7; cdr3_aa: ASSATSGGASYEQY
clone_size: few; v_call: TRBV7-8; j_call: TRBJ2-1; cdr3_aa: ASSLARGNEQF
clone_size: -; v_call: TRBV15; j_call: TRBJ1-6; cdr3_aa: ATSRYPIRGWNSPLH
clone_size: -; v_call: TRBV12-3/TRBV12-4; j_call: TRBJ1-2; cdr3_aa: ASSLQGKRDGYT
clone_size: -; v_call: TRBV2; j_call: TRBJ2-3; cdr3_aa: ASSLQRTDTQY
clone_size: -; v_call: TRBV7-9; j_call: TRBJ1-1; cdr3_aa: ASSSTVDTEAF
clone_size: many; v_call: TRBV4-2; j_call: TRBJ2-3; cdr3_aa: ASSQDRGGTDTQY
clone_size: -; v_call: TRBV5-1; j_call: TRBJ2-7; cdr3_aa: ASSLSWVYEQY
clone_size: once; v_call: TRBV2; j_call: TRBJ2-5; cdr3_aa: ASSEGAGGPKETQY
clone_size: once; v_call: TRBV25-1; j_call: TRBJ2-1; cdr3_aa: ASSELGGTGLANYNEQF
clone_size: -; v_call: TRBV20-1; j_call: TRBJ1-2; cdr3_aa: SAPPRGDRGVSFNYGYT
clone_size: -; v_call: TRBV7-9; j_call: TRBJ2-3; cdr3_aa: ASSPLAASTDTQY
clone_size: -; v_call: TRBV30; j_call: TRBJ2-7; cdr3_aa: AWKEMGGGEQY
clone_size: -; v_call: TRBV7-3; j_call: TRBJ2-7; cdr3_aa: ASSLTDRGPPPYEQY
clone_size: -; v_call: TRBV20-1; j_call: TRBJ1-6; cdr3_aa: SARLDSNSPLH
clone_size: once; v_call: TRBV19; j_call: TRBJ1-4; cdr3_aa: ASRAGTVAEKLF
clone_size: -; v_call: TRBV10-1; j_call: TRBJ2-3; cdr3_aa: ASSESGGFYTDTQY
clone_size: -; v_call: TRBV19; j_call: TRBJ1-6; cdr3_aa: ASSMVGSYNSPLH